The T cell receptor beta chain under discussion was sequenced for a study of early T cells in non-severe SARS-CoV-2 infection. Study as a whole: Chains from this unsorted whole-blood bulk RNA could not be paired. Findings of the study overall: Lookups in VDJdb leaned toward anti-spike CD8 responses and missed private and CD4 specificities.

To note about this clonotype: Its specificity is unknown.

V was shortened by 1 base and J by 2 bases, with 13 bases between the two germline ends. Germline V gene sequence: CDR1 SGHAT, CDR2 FQDESV (reference sequence). The CDR3 runs to 16 residues. Attachment of unique molecular identifiers to individual cDNA molecules was performed. TCRdb reprocessed the 5' RACE reads via MiXCR and lists one record per CDR3 protein. The sample lists 85,000 to 95,000 distinct CDR3 sequences, about 15% occurring once. The sequence was obtained from an adult who was a healthcare worker with PCR-confirmed SARS-CoV-2 infection or an uninfected control (not recorded which). The chain is built from TRBV11-1 and TRBJ2-3; D is undetermined. The sequencing input was whole blood. CDR3 region: CASSLGSTTLTDTQYF. The CDR3 coding sequence is TGTGCCAGCAGCTTAGGAAGCACAACGCTCACAGATACGCAGTATTTT.